This TCR beta chain was found in a study of T cell repertoires in cytomegalovirus infection. As for the study in general: HLA-B-restricted CMV epitopes that are well studied were used alongside recently identified HLA-C-restricted ones. Findings and caveats of the study: Within the response measured ex vivo, HLA-C-restricted CMV-specific TCR beta clonotypes were dominant. Summed frequency of shared TCR beta families picked out CMV carriers who also had the relevant HLA.

CDR1 is SGHRS, CDR2 YFSETQ, per germline. V dropped 1 base and J dropped 0 bases, with 9 bases sitting between them. The CDR3 has 15 residues. From the reads, TCRdb called clonotypes with MiXCR, one entry per CDR3 protein. The sample has approximately 770,000 distinct CDR3 sequences; 29% are singletons. This clonotype appeared a few times. Antigen specificity is unknown. The sequence derives from a human donor in good health (CMV status not recorded). Some clones in this sample may be carry-over from other donors' samples. The chain joins TRBV5-1 to TRBJ2-3; the D is unclear. Sequencing used cultured CD8+ T cells from PBMCs, obtained from culture after CMV antigen stimulation. CDR3 bases: TGCGCCAGCAGCTTGTCGCCCTCTAGCACAGATACGCAGTATTTT. Encoded protein: CASSLSPSSTDTQYF.